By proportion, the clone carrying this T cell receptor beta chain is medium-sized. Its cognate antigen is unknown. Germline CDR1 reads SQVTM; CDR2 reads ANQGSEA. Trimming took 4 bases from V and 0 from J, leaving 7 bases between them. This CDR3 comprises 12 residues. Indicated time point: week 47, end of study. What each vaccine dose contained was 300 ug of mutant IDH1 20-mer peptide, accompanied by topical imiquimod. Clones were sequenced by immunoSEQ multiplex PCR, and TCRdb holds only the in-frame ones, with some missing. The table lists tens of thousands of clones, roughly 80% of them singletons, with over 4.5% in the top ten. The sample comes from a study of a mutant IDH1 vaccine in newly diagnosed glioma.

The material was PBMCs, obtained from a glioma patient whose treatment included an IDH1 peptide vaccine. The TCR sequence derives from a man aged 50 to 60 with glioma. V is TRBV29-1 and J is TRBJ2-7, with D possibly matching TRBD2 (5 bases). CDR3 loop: CSVGEGSYEQYF. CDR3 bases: TGCAGCGTTGGAGAGGGCTCCTACGAGCAGTACTTC.